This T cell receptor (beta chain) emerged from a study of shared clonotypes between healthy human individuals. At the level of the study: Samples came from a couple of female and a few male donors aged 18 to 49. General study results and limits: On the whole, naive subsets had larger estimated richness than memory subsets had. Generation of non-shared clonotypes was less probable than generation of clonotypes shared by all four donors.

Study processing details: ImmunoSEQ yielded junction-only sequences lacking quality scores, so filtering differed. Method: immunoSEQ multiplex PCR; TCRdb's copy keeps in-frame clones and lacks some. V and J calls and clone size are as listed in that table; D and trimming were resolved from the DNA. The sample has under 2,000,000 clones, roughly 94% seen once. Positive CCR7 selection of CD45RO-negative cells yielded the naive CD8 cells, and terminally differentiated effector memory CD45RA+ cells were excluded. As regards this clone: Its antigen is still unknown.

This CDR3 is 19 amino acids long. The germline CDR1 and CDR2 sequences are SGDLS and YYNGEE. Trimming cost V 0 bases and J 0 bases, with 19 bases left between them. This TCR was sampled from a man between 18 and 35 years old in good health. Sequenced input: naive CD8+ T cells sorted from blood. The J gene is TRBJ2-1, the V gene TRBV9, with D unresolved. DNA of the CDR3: TGTGCCAGCAGCGTAGCTCATTCGACATCACCTAGCTCCTACAATGAGCAGTTCTTC. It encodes CASSVAHSTSPSSYNEQFF.